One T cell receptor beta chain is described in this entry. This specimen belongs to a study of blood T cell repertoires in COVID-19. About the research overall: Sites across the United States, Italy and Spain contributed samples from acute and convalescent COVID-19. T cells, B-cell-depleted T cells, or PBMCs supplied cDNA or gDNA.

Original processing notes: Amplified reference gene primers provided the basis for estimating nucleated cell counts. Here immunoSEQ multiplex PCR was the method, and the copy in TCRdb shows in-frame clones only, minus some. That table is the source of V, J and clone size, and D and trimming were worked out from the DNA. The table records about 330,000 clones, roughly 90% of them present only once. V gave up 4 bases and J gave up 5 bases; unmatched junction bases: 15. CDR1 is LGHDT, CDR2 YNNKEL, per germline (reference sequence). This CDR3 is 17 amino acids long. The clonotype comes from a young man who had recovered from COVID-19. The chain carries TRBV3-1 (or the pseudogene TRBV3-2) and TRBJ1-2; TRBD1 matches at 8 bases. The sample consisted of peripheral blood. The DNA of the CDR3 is TGTGCCAGCAGCCCCTGGACAGGGCGACTAGCTAGTTATGGCTACACCTTC. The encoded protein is CASSPWTGRLASYGYTF.